This is a list of T cell receptor beta chains from one sample in a study of T-cell reconstitution after alpha-beta-depleted transplantation in children. TCRdb recomputed calls from the PCR reads with MiXCR, one row per CDR3 protein. The sample yields around 440,000 distinct CDR3 sequences, roughly a tenth seen once. The input for sequencing was PBMCs, taken before TCRalphabeta/CD19-depleted stem cell transplant. The receptors derive from a child aged 2-15 years with inherited bone marrow failure, due to receive a stem cell transplant. Both conserved end residues are part of each CDR3. D genes are given only for firm matches. Only part of the rows carry a size: once, few, many, or a class if the clone is expanded.

V: TRBV19
size: -
J: TRBJ1-1
D: TRBD1
DNA: TGTGCCAGTAGTCTTACAGGGGGCAGCGGCACTGAAGCTTTCTTT
CDR3: CASSLTGGSGTEAFF

V: TRBV7-6
size: few
J: TRBJ2-7
D: -
DNA: TGTGCCAGCAGCTTAGCGTTTGTCGGGATTCCTCCTACGAGGCAGTACTTC
CDR3: CASSLAFVGIPPTRQYF

V: TRBV6-5
size: many
J: TRBJ2-1
D: TRBD1
DNA: TGTGCCAGCAGTTCTAACAGGGGTCCCGCCGGGGATGAGCAGTTCTTC
CDR3: CASSSNRGPAGDEQFF

V: TRBV27
size: many
J: TRBJ2-1
D: -
DNA: TGTGCCAGCAGTTTAGCCCGAAGCCATGAGCAGTTCTTC
CDR3: CASSLARSHEQFF

V: TRBV11-2
size: many
J: TRBJ2-3
D: TRBD1
DNA: TGTGCCAGCAGCTTAGGGCCCGGGACAGGGGCAGATACGCAGTATTTT
CDR3: CASSLGPGTGADTQYF

V: TRBV30
size: -
J: TRBJ1-1
D: -
DNA: TGTGCCTGGATGGAGGACCTCCCTGAAGCTTTCTTT
CDR3: CAWMEDLPEAFF

V: TRBV24-1
size: few
J: TRBJ2-5
D: -
DNA: TGTGCCACCAGTGACTCCACGGGGCCTCAAGAGACCCAGTACTTC
CDR3: CATSDSTGPQETQYF

V: TRBV7-2
size: many
J: TRBJ2-3
D: -
DNA: TGTGCCAGCAGCTTAGGCCCAGGGTATCAGGATACGCAGTATTTT
CDR3: CASSLGPGYQDTQYF

V: TRBV28
size: many
J: TRBJ2-6
D: -
DNA: TGTGCCAGCACCATGTACTCTGGGGCCAACGTCCTGACTTTC
CDR3: CASTMYSGANVLTF

V: TRBV20-1
size: many
J: TRBJ2-1
D: TRBD2
DNA: TGCAGTGCGACACTAGCGGGAATTTACAATGAGCAGTTCTTC
CDR3: CSATLAGIYNEQFF